This T cell receptor beta chain came from a study of OX40 agonist ivuxolimab in advanced cancers. Study in general: Earlier anti-PD-1, anti-PD-L1 or anti-CTLA-4 therapy was permitted; about 39% had received some.

Study conclusions and caveats: CD4+ and CD8+ T cells in blood underwent clonal expansion by week 6 at 0.1 to 3.0 mg/kg. Nonresponders included some who also had low normalized T-cell clonal expansion.

V was cut by 1 base and J by 6 bases, with 21 bases left in between. This CDR3 has 17 residues. The germline V gene has CDR1 LGHNA and CDR2 YNFKEQ. Here immunoSEQ multiplex PCR was the method, and the copy in TCRdb shows in-frame clones only, minus some. Seen here are more than 45,000 clones, around 83% observed once, and the top ten hold 4.6%. This clone has a handful of counts. Its antigen is still unknown. The source was CD4+ or CD8+ T cells sorted from blood, collected in a trial of the OX40 agonist ivuxolimab. The rearrangement joins TRBV4-2 to TRBJ1-2; tentative D call: TRBD1 (5 bases). This clonotype was obtained from an adult with an advanced solid tumor such as melanoma, head and neck, liver or kidney cancer. This CDR3 is CASSQGYTGGVSNGYTF. CDR3 DNA: TGTGCCAGCAGCCAAGGATATACGGGGGGAGTATCGAATGGCTACACCTTC.